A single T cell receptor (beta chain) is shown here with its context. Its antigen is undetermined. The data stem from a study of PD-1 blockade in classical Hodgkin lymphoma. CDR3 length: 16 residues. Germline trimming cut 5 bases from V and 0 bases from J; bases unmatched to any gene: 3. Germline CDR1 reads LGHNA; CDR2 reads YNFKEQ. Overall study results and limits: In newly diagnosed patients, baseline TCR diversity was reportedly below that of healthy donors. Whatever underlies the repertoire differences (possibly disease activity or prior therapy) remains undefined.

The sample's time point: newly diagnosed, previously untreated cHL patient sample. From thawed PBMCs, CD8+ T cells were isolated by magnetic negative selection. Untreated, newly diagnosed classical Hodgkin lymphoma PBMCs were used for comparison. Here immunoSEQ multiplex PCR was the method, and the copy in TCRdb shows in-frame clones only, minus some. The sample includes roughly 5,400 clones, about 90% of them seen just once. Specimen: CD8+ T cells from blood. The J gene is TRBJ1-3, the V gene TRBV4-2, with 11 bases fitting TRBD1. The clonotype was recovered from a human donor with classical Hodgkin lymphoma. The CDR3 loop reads CASSFGTGGSGNTIYF. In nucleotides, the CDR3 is TGTGCCAGCAGCTTTGGGACAGGGGGCTCTGGAAACACCATATATTTT.